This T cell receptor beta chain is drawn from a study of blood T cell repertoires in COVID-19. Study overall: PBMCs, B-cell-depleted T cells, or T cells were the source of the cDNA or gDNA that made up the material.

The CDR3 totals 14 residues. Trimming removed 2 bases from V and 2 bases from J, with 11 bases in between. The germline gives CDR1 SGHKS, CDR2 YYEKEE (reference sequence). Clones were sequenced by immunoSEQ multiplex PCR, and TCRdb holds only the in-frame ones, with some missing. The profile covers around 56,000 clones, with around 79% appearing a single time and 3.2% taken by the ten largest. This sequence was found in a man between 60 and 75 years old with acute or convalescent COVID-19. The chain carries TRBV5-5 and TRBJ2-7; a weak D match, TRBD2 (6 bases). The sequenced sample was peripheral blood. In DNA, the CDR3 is TGTGCCAGCAGCTTCGGTGGGGGGACCTACGAGCAGTACTTC. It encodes CASSFGGGTYEQYF.